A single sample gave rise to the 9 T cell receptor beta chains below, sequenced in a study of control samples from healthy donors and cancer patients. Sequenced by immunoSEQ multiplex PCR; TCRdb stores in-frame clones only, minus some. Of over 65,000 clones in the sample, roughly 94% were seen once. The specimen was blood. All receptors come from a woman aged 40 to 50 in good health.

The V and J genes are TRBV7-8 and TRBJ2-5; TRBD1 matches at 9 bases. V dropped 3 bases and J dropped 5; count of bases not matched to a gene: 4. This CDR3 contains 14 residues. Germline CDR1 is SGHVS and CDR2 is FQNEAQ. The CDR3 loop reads CASSFGTGWETQYF. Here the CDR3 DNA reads TGTGCCAGCAGCTTCGGGACAGGGTGGGAGACCCAGTACTTC.

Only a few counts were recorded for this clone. DNA for the CDR3: TGTGCCAGCAGCCCATTAAGGGGAAGCAATCAGCCCCAGCATTTT. It yields the protein CASSPLRGSNQPQHF. V gene TRBV7-2 combines with J gene TRBJ1-5, with D perhaps matching TRBD1 (5 bases). V shed 5 bases and J shed 1 base, with 12 bases lying between them. Looked up from germline, CDR1 is SGHTA and CDR2 is FQGNSA. The CDR3 has 15 residues.

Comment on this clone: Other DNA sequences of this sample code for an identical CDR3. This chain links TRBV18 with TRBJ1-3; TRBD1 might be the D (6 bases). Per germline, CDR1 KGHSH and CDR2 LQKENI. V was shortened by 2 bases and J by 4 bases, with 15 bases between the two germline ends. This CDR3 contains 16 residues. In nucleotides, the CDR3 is TGTGCCAGCTCACCATCACAGGGATTTTCGGGAAACACCATATATTTT. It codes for CASSPSQGFSGNTIYF.

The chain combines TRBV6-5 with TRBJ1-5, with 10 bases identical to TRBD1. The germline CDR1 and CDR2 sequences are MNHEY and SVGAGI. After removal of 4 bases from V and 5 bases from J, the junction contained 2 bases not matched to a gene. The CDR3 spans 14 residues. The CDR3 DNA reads TGTGCCAGCAGTTTGGACAGGGGGGATCAGCCCCAGCATTTT. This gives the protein CASSLDRGDQPQHF.

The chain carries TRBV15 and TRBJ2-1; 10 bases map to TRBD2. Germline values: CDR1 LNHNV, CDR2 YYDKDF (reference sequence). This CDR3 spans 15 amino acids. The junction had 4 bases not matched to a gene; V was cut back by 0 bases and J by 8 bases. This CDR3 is CATSRDRLAGDEQFF. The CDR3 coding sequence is TGTGCCACCAGCAGAGATCGGCTAGCGGGAGATGAGCAGTTCTTC.

CDR3 amino acids: CATSERTGGGDTQYF. The CDR3 DNA reads TGTGCCACCAGTGAGAGGACAGGGGGTGGAGATACGCAGTATTTT. The rearrangement links TRBV24-1 to TRBJ2-3, with TRBD1 matching over 10 bases. This CDR3 spans 15 amino acids. Germline V CDR1 and CDR2: KGHDR, SFDVKD. Unmatched junction bases numbered 5, after V lost 4 bases and J lost 5 bases.

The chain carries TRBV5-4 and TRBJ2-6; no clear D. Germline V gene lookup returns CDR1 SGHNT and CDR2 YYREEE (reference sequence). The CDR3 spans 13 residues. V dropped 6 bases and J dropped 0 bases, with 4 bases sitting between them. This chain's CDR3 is CASTVSGANVLTF. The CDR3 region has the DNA TGTGCCAGCACGGTCTCTGGGGCCAACGTCCTGACTTTC.

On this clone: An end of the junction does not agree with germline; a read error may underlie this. The CDR3 DNA follows: TGTGCTAGCAGCTTTCGTATTCAAGAGACCCAGTACTTC. Amino acids: CASSFRIQETQYF. The rearrangement links TRBV7-7 to TRBJ2-5, with unresolved D. Germline lookup yields CDR1 SSHAT and CDR2 FNYEAQ (reference sequence). The CDR3 has 13 residues.

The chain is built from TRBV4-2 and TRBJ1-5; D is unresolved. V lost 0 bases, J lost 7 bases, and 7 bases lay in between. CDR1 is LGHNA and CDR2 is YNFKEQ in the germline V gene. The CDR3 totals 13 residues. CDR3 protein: CASSQDQEQPQHF. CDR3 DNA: TGTGCCAGCAGCCAAGATCAAGAACAGCCCCAGCATTTT.